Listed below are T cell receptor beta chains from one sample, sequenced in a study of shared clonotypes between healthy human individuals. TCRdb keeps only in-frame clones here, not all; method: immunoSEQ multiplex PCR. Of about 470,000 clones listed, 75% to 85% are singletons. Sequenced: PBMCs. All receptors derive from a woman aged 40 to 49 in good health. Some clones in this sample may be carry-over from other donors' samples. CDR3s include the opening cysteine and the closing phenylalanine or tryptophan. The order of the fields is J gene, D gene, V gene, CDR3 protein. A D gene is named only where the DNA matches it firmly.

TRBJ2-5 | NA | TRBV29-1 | CSACHRDKETQYF
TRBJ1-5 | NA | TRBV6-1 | CASSGPRGYNQPQHF
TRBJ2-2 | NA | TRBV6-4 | CASSATEAPNTGELFF
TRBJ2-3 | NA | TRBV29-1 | CSGGSGADTQYF
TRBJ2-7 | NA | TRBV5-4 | CASSLQGSEQYF
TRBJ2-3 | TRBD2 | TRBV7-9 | CASSPGLAPDTQYF
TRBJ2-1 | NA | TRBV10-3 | CAISDLGVEQFF
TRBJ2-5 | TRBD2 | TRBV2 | CASNANSGREETQYF
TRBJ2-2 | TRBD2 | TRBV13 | CASSLVSSGRAHTGELFF
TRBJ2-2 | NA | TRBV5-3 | CARSPNGGVSQTGELFF
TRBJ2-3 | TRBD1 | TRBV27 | CASSWGQGGADTQYF
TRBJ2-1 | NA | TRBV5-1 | CASSLGGPSYNEQFF
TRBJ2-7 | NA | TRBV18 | CASSPNGPYEQYF
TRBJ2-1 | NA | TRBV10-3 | CAISDKGLRGSSYNEQFF
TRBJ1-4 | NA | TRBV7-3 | CASSLPPWAGDEKLFF
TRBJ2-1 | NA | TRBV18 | CASSPPYGSGVDEQFF
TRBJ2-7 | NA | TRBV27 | CASSRRGDEQYF
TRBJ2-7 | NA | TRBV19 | CASSIQTPGEQYF
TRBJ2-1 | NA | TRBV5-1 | CASSLGQGGLNEQFF
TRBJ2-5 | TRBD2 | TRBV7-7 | CASGGFQETQYF
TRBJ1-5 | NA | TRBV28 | CASTVNTINQPQHF
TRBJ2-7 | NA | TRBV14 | CASSQERVRAYEQYF
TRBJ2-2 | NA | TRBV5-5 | CASSLTDLSSNTGELFF
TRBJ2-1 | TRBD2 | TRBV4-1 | CASSLEGLAGDEQFF
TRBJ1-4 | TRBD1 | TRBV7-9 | CASSSGNRGAEKLFF
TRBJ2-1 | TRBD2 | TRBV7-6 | CASSSGGLATYNEQFF
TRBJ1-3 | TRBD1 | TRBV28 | CASSPRLGTGGNTIYF
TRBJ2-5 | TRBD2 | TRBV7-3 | CASSRFGTRAGETQYF
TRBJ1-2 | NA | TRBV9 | CASSVVGADYGYTF
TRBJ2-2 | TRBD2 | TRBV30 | CAWRGTGTSGESPGELFF
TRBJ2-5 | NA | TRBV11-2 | CASSLSLLGTQYF
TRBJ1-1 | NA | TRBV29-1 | CSVAPVNTEALF
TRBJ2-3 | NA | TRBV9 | CASSVGSSTSTDTQYF
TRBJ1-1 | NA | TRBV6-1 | CASSEALGGLNTEAFF
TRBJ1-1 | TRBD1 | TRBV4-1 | CASMLTGGNTEAFF